This TCR beta chain was documented in a study of identical twins. TCRdb reprocessed the 5' RACE reads with MiXCR, giving one entry per CDR3 protein. The sample holds around 1.7 million distinct CDR3 sequences; about 32% are singletons and the top ten take 0.27%. This CDR3 has 16 amino acids. Germline V lookup: CDR1 LGHDT, CDR2 YNNKEL (reference sequence). For this clonotype: What it binds is not known.

Healthy Caucasian donors formed the entire cohort. Overall study findings and caveats: The conclusions drew on cross-sectional statistical analysis instead of tracking the same donors. Model-predicted out-of-frame TCR alpha sharing fell below observed values in monozygotic twins. Invariant cells of the MAIT and iNKT types might have partly distorted the zero-insertion analyses.

The TCR originated in a newborn girl in good health. The J gene is TRBJ2-5, the V gene TRBV3-1, with 9 bases identical to TRBD2. The J call may be wrong; the DNA end is better matched by TRBJ2-7. Material for sequencing was cord blood. As DNA, the CDR3 is TGTGCCAGCAGCCAAGATCCTCGCGGGGGGGCCGCCGAGCAGTACTTC. Its protein product is CASSQDPRGGAAEQYF.